This TCR beta chain comes out of a study of CD8+ T cells in alopecia areata. Study context: In an open-label trial, patients got 5 to 10 mg tofacitinib twice daily. Findings and limits, study-wide: While tofacitinib was given, many expanded lesional clones persisted in scalp and blood.

The treatment denotes: oral pan-JAK inhibitor, 5-10 mg twice daily. To note about this clone: Antigen specificity is unknown.

cDNA reverse transcribed from extracted RNA served as the sequencing template. Repertoires were generated with immunoSEQ multiplex PCR, while TCRdb's copy carries only in-frame clones and drops some. Here the sample spans 150,000 to 200,000 clones, roughly two thirds being singletons. The CDR3 extends over 18 amino acids. V was cut by 1 base and J by 1 base, with 19 bases left in between. Per the germline V gene, CDR1 is SGHRS and CDR2 is YFSETQ. This sequence was found in a human donor with alopecia areata. The chain is built from TRBV5-1 and TRBJ2-3, with unresolved D. This specimen was CD4+ T cells sorted from blood, taken at week 4, from a patient treated with tofacitinib. The CDR3: CASSLTGWQALRTDTQYF. The CDR3 DNA follows: TGCGCCAGCAGCTTGACCGGGTGGCAGGCCCTACGCACAGATACGCAGTATTTT. The full variable domain, completed using reference TRBV5-1 and TRBJ2-3, is KAGVTQTPRYLIKTRGQQVTLSCSPISGHRSVSWYQQTPGQGLQFLFEYFSETQRNKGNFPGRFSGRQFSNSRSEMNVSTLELGDSALYLCASSLTGWQALRTDTQYFGPGTRLTVL.